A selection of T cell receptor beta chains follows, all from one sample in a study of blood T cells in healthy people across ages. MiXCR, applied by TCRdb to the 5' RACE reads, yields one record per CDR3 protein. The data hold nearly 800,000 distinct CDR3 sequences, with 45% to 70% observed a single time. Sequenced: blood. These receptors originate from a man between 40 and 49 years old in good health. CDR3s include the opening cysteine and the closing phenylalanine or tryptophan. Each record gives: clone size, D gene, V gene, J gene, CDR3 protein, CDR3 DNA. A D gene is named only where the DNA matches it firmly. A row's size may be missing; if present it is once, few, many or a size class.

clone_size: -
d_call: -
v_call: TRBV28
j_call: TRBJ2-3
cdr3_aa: CASGTTGFPNTQYF
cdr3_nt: TGTGCCAGCGGGACCACAGGCTTCCCTAATACGCAGTATTTT

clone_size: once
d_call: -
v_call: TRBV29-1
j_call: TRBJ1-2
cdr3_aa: CSAQGTDYGYTF
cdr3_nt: TGCAGCGCCCAAGGGACCGACTATGGCTACACCTTC

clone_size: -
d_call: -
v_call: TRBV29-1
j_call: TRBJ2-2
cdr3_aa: CSGRTGNTGELFF
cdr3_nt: TGCAGCGGACGGACCGGGAACACCGGGGAGCTGTTTTTT

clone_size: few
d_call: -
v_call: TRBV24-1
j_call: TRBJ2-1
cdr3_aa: CATSDLLQGLGALFF
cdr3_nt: TGTGCCACCAGTGACCTCCTCCAGGGTTTGGGCGCCTTGTTCTTC

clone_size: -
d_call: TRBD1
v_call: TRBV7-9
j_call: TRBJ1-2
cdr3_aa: CASSLGTRDRGRGYGYTF
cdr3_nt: TGTGCCAGCAGCTTGGGAACCCGGGACAGGGGGCGAGGCTATGGCTACACCTTC

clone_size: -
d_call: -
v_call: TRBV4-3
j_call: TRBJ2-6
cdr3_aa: CASSQGTANSGANVLTF
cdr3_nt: TGCGCCAGCAGCCAAGGGACGGCCAACTCTGGGGCCAACGTCCTGACTTTC

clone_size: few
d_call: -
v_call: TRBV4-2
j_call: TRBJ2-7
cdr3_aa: CASSQSGPSEQYF
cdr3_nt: TGTGCCAGCAGCCAATCGGGGCCCTCCGAGCAGTACTTC

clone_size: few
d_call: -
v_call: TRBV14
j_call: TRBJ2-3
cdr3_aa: CASSQETADTQYF
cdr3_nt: TGTGCCAGCAGCCAAGAGACAGCAGATACGCAGTATTTT

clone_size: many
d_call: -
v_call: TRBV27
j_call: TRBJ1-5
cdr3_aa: CASRVGNQPQHF
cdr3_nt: TGTGCCAGCAGGGTTGGCAATCAGCCCCAGCATTTT

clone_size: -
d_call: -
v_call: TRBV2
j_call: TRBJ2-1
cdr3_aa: CASPLTRTPYNEQFF
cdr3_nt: TGTGCCAGCCCCCTCACTCGGACTCCCTACAATGAGCAGTTCTTC

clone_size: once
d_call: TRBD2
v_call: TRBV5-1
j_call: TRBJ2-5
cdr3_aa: CASSLALAGIPTQETQYF
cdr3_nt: TGCGCCAGCAGCTTGGCCCTAGCGGGGATACCAACTCAAGAGACCCAGTACTTC

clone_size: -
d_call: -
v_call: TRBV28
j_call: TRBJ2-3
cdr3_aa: CASKEPPHTDTQYF
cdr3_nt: TGTGCCAGCAAGGAGCCCCCCCACACAGATACGCAGTATTTT

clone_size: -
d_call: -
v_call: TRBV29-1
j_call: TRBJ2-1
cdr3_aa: CSVGITGVYNEQFF
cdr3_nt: TGCAGCGTTGGAATTACCGGGGTATACAATGAGCAGTTCTTC

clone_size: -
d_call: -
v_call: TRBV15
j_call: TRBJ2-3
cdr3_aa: CATSREADPTDTQYF
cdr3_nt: TGTGCCACTAGCAGAGAAGCGGACCCCACAGATACGCAGTATTTT

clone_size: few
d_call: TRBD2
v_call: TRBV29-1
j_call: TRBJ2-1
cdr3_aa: CSVDYGRDYNEQFF
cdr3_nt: TGCAGCGTTGATTACGGGAGGGACTACAATGAGCAGTTCTTC

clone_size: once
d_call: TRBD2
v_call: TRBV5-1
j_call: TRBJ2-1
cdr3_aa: CASSLDAAGGPAEQFF
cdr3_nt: TGCGCCAGCAGCTTGGACGCCGCGGGAGGGCCGGCTGAGCAGTTCTTC

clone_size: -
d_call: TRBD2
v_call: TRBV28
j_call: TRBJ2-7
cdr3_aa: CASSLLGLAGAYEQYF
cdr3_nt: TGTGCCAGCAGTTTATTAGGGCTAGCGGGAGCCTACGAGCAGTACTTC

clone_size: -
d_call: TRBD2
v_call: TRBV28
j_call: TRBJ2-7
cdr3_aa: CASSALASDEQYF
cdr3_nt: TGTGCCAGCAGCGCACTAGCGTCCGACGAGCAGTACTTC

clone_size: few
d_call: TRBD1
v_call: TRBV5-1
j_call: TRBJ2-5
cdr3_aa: CASSVGTEAETQYF
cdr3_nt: TGCGCCAGCAGCGTCGGGACAGAGGCAGAGACCCAGTACTTC

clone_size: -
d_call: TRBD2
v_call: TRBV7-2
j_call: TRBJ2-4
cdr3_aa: CASSWRGEQYF
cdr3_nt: TGTGCCAGCAGCTGGCGGGGGGAGCAGTACTTC

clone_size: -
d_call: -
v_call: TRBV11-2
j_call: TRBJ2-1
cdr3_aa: CASSALSEQFF
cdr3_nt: TGTGCCAGCAGCGCCCTGAGTGAGCAGTTCTTC

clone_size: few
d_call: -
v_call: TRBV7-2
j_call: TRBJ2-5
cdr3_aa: CASSSQTGETQYF
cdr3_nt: TGTGCCAGCAGCTCACAGACGGGAGAGACCCAGTACTTC

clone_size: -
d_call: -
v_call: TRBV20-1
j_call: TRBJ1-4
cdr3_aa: CSARDIGLEKLFF
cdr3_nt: TGCAGTGCTAGAGATATCGGCCTAGAAAAACTGTTTTTT

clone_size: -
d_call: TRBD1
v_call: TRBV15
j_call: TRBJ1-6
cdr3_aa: CATSRDTGANRPLHF
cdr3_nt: TGTGCCACCAGCAGAGACACAGGGGCCAATAGACCCCTCCACTTT

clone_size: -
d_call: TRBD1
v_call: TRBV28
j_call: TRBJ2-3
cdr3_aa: CASSSPGQGGTDTQYF
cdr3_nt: TGTGCCAGCAGCTCCCCGGGACAGGGGGGCACAGATACGCAGTATTTT

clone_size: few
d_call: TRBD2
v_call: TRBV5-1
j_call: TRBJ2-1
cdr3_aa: CASSLGTSGGRYNEQFF
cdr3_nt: TGCGCCAGCAGCTTGGGGACTAGCGGGGGGAGATACAATGAGCAGTTCTTC

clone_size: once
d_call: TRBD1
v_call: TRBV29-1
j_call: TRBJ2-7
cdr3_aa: CSVTGQGWTYEQYF
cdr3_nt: TGCAGCGTGACTGGACAGGGGTGGACCTACGAGCAGTACTTC

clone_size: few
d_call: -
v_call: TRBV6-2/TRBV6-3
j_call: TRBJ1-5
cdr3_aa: CASRDERDQPQHF
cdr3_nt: TGTGCCAGCAGAGACGAGCGGGATCAGCCCCAGCATTTT

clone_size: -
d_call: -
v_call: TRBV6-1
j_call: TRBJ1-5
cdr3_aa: CASSESLGDPQPQHF
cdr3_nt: TGTGCCAGCAGTGAATCCCTCGGGGACCCTCAGCCCCAGCATTTT

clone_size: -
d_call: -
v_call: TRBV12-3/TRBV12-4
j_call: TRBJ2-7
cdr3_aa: CASSSTDGEQYF
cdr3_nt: TGTGCCAGCAGTTCGACAGACGGCGAGCAGTACTTC

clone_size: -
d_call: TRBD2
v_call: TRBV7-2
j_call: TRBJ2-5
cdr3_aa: CASRNTGGQETQYF
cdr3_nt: TGTGCCAGCCGAAACACCGGGGGGCAAGAGACCCAGTACTTC

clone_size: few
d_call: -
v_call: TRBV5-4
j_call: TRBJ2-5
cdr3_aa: CASSLFLRETQYF
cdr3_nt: TGTGCCAGCAGCTTGTTCCTAAGGGAGACCCAGTACTTC

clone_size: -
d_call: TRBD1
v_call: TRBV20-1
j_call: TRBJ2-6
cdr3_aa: CSATDRGVTGANVLTF
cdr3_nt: TGCAGTGCGACCGACAGGGGGGTCACTGGGGCCAACGTCCTGACTTTC

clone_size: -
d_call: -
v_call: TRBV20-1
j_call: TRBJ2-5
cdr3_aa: CSAANTGMQETQYF
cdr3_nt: TGCAGTGCTGCCAATACAGGGATGCAAGAGACCCAGTACTTC

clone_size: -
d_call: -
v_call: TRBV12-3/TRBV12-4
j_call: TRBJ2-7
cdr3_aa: CASSSGRRGGSYEQYF
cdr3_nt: TGTGCCAGCAGTTCCGGACGGCGAGGGGGATCCTACGAGCAGTACTTC

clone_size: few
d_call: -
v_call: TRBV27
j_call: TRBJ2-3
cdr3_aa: CASWYADTQYF
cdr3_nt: TGTGCCAGCTGGTACGCAGATACGCAGTATTTT

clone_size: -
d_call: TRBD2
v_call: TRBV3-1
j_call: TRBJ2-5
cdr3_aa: CASSQSVAGTLYF
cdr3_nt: TGTGCCAGCAGCCAATCCGTAGCGGGCACACTGTACTTC

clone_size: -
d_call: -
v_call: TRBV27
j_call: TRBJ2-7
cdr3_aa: CASSSWTARSYEQYF
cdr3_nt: TGTGCCAGCAGTTCTTGGACAGCGCGCTCCTACGAGCAGTACTTC

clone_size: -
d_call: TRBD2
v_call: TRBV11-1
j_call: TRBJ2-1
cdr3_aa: CASSGNKLAGYNEQFF
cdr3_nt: TGTGCCAGCAGCGGCAATAAACTAGCGGGATACAATGAGCAGTTCTTC

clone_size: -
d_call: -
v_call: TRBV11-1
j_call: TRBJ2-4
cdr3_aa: CASSLPGTLSEQYF
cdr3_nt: TGTGCCAGCAGCCTCCCGGGAACGTTGTCTGAGCAGTACTTC

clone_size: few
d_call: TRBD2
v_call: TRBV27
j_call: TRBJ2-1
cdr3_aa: CASSLGTSGRNEQFF
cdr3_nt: TGTGCCAGCAGTTTAGGGACTAGCGGACGAAATGAGCAGTTCTTC

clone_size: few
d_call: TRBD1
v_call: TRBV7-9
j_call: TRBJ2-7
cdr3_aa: CASSLIQGVDEQYF
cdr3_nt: TGTGCCAGCAGCTTAATACAGGGGGTTGACGAGCAGTACTTC

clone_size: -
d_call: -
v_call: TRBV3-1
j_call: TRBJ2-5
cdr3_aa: CASSQEKMLSVETQYF
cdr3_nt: TGTGCCAGCAGCCAAGAAAAAATGTTATCAGTGGAGACCCAGTACTTC

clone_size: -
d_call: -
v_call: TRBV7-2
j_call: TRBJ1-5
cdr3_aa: CASTSARGGNSNQPQHF
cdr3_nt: TGTGCCAGCACCTCGGCCCGGGGCGGGAATAGCAATCAGCCCCAGCATTTT

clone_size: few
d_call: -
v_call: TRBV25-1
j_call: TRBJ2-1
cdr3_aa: CASSDGSLRNEQFF
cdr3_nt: TGTGCCAGCAGCGACGGGAGTTTGAGGAATGAGCAGTTCTTC

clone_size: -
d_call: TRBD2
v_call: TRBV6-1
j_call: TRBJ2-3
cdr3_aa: CASSSTGLAGSKSTDTQYF
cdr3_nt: TGTGCCAGCAGCAGCACGGGACTAGCGGGGTCGAAGAGCACAGATACGCAGTATTTT

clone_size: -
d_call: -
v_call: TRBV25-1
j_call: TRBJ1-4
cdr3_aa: CASTRGNEKLFF
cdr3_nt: TGTGCCAGCACCAGGGGAAATGAAAAACTGTTTTTT

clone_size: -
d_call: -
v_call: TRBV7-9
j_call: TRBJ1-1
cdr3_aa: CASSLSVQNTGAFF
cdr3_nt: TGTGCCAGCAGCTTATCCGTACAGAACACTGGAGCTTTCTTT

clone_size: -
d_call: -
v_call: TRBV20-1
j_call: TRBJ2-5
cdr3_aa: CSAMVSVGETQYF
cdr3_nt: TGCAGTGCTATGGTCAGCGTGGGAGAGACCCAGTACTTC

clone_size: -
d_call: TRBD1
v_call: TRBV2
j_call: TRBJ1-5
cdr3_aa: CASSGPQGAINQPQHF
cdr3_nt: TGTGCCAGCAGTGGCCCCCAGGGGGCAATCAATCAGCCCCAGCATTTT

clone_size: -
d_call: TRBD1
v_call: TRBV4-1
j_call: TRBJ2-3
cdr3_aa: CASSQPGQGNVDTQYF
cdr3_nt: TGCGCCAGCAGCCAACCGGGACAGGGAAATGTAGATACGCAGTATTTT

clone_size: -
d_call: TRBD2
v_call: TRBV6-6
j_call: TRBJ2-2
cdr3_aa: CASSPLAGVAGELFF
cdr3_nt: TGTGCCAGCAGTCCACTAGCGGGGGTGGCCGGGGAGCTGTTTTTT

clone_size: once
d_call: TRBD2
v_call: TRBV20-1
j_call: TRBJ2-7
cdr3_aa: CSARDTLAGSSYEQYF
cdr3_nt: TGCAGTGCTAGAGATACACTAGCGGGTAGCTCCTATGAGCAGTACTTC

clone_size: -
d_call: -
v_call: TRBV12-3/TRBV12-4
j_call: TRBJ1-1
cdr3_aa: CASRTTVRRTEAFF
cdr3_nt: TGTGCCAGCAGGACGACAGTTAGGAGGACTGAAGCTTTCTTT